These T cell receptor beta chains were read from a single sample in a study of cytomegalovirus exposure and HLA in healthy donors. Assay used: immunoSEQ multiplex PCR; TCRdb lists only in-frame clones, some missing. This sample has 40,000 or so clones, with around two thirds found just once. The sequenced material came from PBMCs. The receptors were gathered from a man aged 25-45 years in good health and CMV-seronegative. Each CDR3 is given with its conserved first and last residue. The D gene is left open where the match is weak. The size of a clone is reported for some rows only, either as once, few or many, or as a class for expanded clones.

d_call clone_size cdr3_length j_call v_call cdr3_aa cdr3_nt
TRBD1 once 13 TRBJ2-7 TRBV28 CATLTGVGYEQYF TGTGCCACCCTAACAGGGGTTGGGTACGAGCAGTACTTC
- - 13 TRBJ2-3 TRBV6-1 CASTSGGTDTQYF TGTGCCAGCACCTCCGGGGGCACAGATACGCAGTATTTT
TRBD1 - 14 TRBJ1-2 TRBV11-2 CASSLNTGGEGYTF TGTGCCAGCAGCCTAAATACAGGGGGCGAGGGCTACACCTTC
TRBD1 - 14 TRBJ2-7 TRBV6-1 CASSKGDRAYEQYF TGTGCCAGCAGTAAAGGGGACAGGGCGTACGAGCAGTACTTC
- few 17 TRBJ2-6 TRBV2 CARPDREGLSGANVLTF TGTGCCAGACCGGACAGGGAGGGGCTGTCTGGGGCCAACGTCCTGACTTTC
- once 12 TRBJ1-1 TRBV11-2 CASSPQVIGAFF TGTGCCAGCAGCCCCCAGGTGATTGGGGCTTTCTTT
- - 17 TRBJ2-7 TRBV4-2 CASSQDKTGALSYEQYF TGTGCCAGCAGCCAAGATAAGACGGGAGCTCTTTCCTACGAGCAGTACTTC
TRBD2 - 16 TRBJ2-3 TRBV4-2 CASSQDSSGGPDTQYF TGTGCCAGCAGCCAAGATTCGAGCGGGGGGCCGGATACGCAGTATTTT
TRBD1 - 18 TRBJ2-3 TRBV4-1 CASSRGQGAPTSTDTQYF TGCGCCAGCAGCCGCGGACAGGGGGCTCCCACTAGCACAGATACGCAGTATTTT
TRBD1 - 15 TRBJ1-1 TRBV5-1 CASSPSGTANTEAFF TGCGCCAGCAGCCCCTCCGGGACAGCGAACACTGAAGCTTTCTTT
TRBD2 - 18 TRBJ2-7 TRBV9 CASSAGLAGRGGVYEQYF TGTGCCAGCAGCGCGGGACTAGCGGGAAGGGGCGGGGTCTACGAGCAGTACTTC
- - 14 TRBJ1-5 TRBV10-1 CASRGRYSNQPQHF TGCGCCAGCAGAGGCAGGTATAGCAATCAGCCCCAGCATTTT
- once 14 TRBJ2-7 TRBV7-9 CASSLADYSYEQYF TGTGCCAGCAGCTTAGCCGACTACTCCTACGAGCAGTACTTC
- - 15 TRBJ2-7 TRBV4-1 CASSQEVRASYEQYF TGCGCCAGCAGCCAAGAGGTCAGGGCTTCCTACGAGCAGTACTTC
- - 16 TRBJ1-2 TRBV29-1 CSVDLLQEQDEYGYTF TGCAGCGTTGATCTGTTACAGGAACAAGACGAGTATGGCTACACCTTC
TRBD2 - 18 TRBJ2-7 TRBV2 CASMPRDTGGAGAYEQYF TGTGCCAGCATGCCCCGGGACACGGGGGGGGCGGGGGCCTACGAGCAGTACTTC
- few 15 TRBJ2-1 TRBV6-4 CASTKENVPNNEQFF TGTGCCAGCACTAAAGAGAATGTTCCTAACAATGAGCAGTTCTTC
TRBD1 - 15 TRBJ2-5 TRBV9 CASSAEWDRVEEQYF TGTGCCAGCAGCGCCGAATGGGACAGGGTGGAAGAGCAGTACTTC
TRBD2 once 16 TRBJ2-3 TRBV7-2 CASSITGLAGTDTQYF TGTGCCAGCAGCATAACCGGACTAGCGGGAACAGATACGCAGTATTTT
TRBD2 - 16 TRBJ2-5 TRBV5-8 CASSFILTSGLETQYF TGTGCCAGCAGCTTCATACTCACTAGCGGATTAGAGACCCAGTACTTC
TRBD1 - 14 TRBJ1-2 TRBV7-2 CASSLNRGYYGYTF TGTGCCAGCAGCTTGAACAGGGGGTACTATGGCTACACCTTC
TRBD1 - 13 TRBJ1-5 TRBV2 CAGGQGGNQPQHF TGTGCCGGGGGACAGGGGGGCAATCAGCCCCAGCATTTT
TRBD2 - 18 TRBJ2-2 TRBV7-3 CASREASGRVIDTGELFF TGTGCCAGCAGGGAGGCTAGCGGGAGAGTTATAGACACCGGGGAGCTGTTTTTT
TRBD2 - 16 TRBJ2-7 TRBV7-2 CASSFGYSGVSYEQYF TGTGCCAGCAGCTTCGGTTATAGCGGGGTTTCCTACGAGCAGTACTTC
TRBD1 few 16 TRBJ1-1 TRBV4-1 CASSRITGAMNTEAFF TGCGCCAGCAGCCGGATTACAGGGGCCATGAACACTGAAGCTTTCTTT
- - 15 TRBJ2-3 TRBV7-3 CASSSTGSITDTQYF TGTGCCAGCAGCTCCACGGGGAGTATAACAGATACGCAGTATTTT
TRBD1 - 13 TRBJ1-5 TRBV7-9 CASSLGTGTPQHF TGTGCCAGCAGCTTGGGGACAGGGACCCCCCAGCATTTT
TRBD1 - 16 TRBJ2-7 TRBV5-5 CASSLGTPQGSYEQYF TGTGCCAGCAGCCTTGGGACCCCACAGGGGAGCTACGAGCAGTACTTC
TRBD2 once 18 TRBJ2-3 TRBV10-2 CASRGTNVREGVGDTQYF TGCGCCAGCCGTGGGACCAATGTGCGGGAGGGTGTGGGAGATACGCAGTATTTT
- - 15 TRBJ2-2 TRBV6-5 CASCKVAAGTGELFF TGTGCCAGCTGCAAGGTGGCGGCGGGGACCGGGGAGCTGTTTTTT
TRBD1 - 16 TRBJ1-3 TRBV7-9 CASSLAGTVSGNTIYF TGTGCCAGCAGCTTAGCGGGGACAGTTTCTGGAAACACCATATATTTT
TRBD2 - 20 TRBJ2-2 TRBV4-1 CASSQVVRLAGHANTGELFF TGCGCCAGCAGCCAAGTCGTCAGACTAGCGGGACACGCCAACACCGGGGAGCTGTTTTTT